This T cell receptor beta chain was recovered during a study of blood T cell repertoires in COVID-19. The data were produced by immunoSEQ multiplex PCR, yet TCRdb's version contains in-frame clones alone and is incomplete. This sample has some 400,000 clones, with nearly 90% found just once. Germline CDR1 SGHRS, CDR2 YFSETQ. The CDR3 contains 17 residues. The germline V and J ends were trimmed by 1 base and 1 base, with 15 bases remaining between them. Material for sequencing was peripheral blood. The receptor was isolated from a man between 18 and 35 years old with active or convalescent COVID-19. The chain carries TRBV5-1 and TRBJ1-3, with D hard to call. As DNA, the CDR3 is TGCGCCAGCAGCTTGCTTCCCTTTGCCGAGTCTGGAAACACCATATATTTT. Its translation: CASSLLPFAESGNTIYF.